Presented here are 23 T cell receptor beta chains from one specimen sequenced in a study of regulatory T cells in long-lasting Graves disease. Arm-PCR of CDR3 regions and iRepertoire HTBI primers were the basis on which TCR beta libraries were built. TCRdb called the multiplex PCR reads again in MiXCR, with one record for every CDR3 protein. The sample consists of about 430,000 distinct CDR3 sequences, 20% to 25% of them appearing once. Time point here: persistent/refractory GD, antithyroid drugs over 5 years with positive TRAb. PBMCs were the source of the RNA used for TCR sequencing. The sample here was peripheral blood mononuclear cells (PBMCs), taken when the disease was refractory, from a patient treated with antithyroid drugs. These receptors were collected from a female donor with Graves disease.

This clonotype was observed at least ten times. V and J are TRBV27 and TRBJ2-5; D is perhaps TRBD1 (5 bases). V was shortened by 4 bases and J by 4 bases, with 16 bases between the two germline ends. Germline CDR1 MNHEY, CDR2 SMNVEV (reference sequence). This CDR3 comprises 15 residues. The CDR3, as DNA: TGTGCCAGCAGTTATAGGGATGGACATACAGAGACCCAGTACTTC. It codes for CASSYRDGHTETQYF.

This clonotype was recorded a few times. The chain employs TRBV11-2 and TRBJ1-6, with D perhaps TRBD1 (5 bases). V gave up 0 bases and J gave up 7 bases, with 10 bases separating them. The length of the CDR3 is 15 residues. Per the germline V gene, CDR1 is SGHAT and CDR2 is FQNNGV. Here the CDR3 reads CASSLDWGDNSPLHF. CDR3 bases: TGTGCCAGCAGCTTAGATTGGGGGGACAATTCACCCCTCCACTTT.

This clonotype was seen more than once but under ten times. The junction differs from germline at one of its ends, possibly a read error. V and J are TRBV7-2 and TRBJ2-7, with 10 nucleotides matching TRBD2. The germline gives CDR1 SGHTA, CDR2 FQGNSA. The CDR3 is 15 amino acids. CDR3 coding DNA: TGTGTCAGCAGCTATACTAGCGGGACGACCTACGAGCAGTACTTC. This gives the protein CVSSYTSGTTYEQYF.

The table lists this clonotype with many counts. The chain employs TRBV20-1 and TRBJ2-7; 8 nucleotides agree with TRBD2. V shed 3 bases, J shed 6 bases, and the junction held 13 bases outside the gene matches. This CDR3 spans 15 amino acids. Per the germline V gene, CDR1 is DFQATT and CDR2 is SNEGSKA (reference sequence). In DNA, the CDR3 is TGCAGTGCTAGGGCAGAGGAGCGGGAGAGGTCCGAGCAGTACTTC. This sequence encodes CSARAEERERSEQYF.

The chain carries TRBV20-1 and TRBJ2-2; TRBD2 might be the D (6 bases). Germline V CDR1 and CDR2: DFQATT, SNEGSKA (reference sequence). Trimming pared 5 bases from V and 1 base from J, leaving 8 bases between. The CDR3 is made up of 13 amino acids. CDR3 region: CSAGTLNTGELFF. The CDR3 DNA reads TGCAGTGCTGGGACTCTGAACACCGGGGAGCTGTTTTTT.

J is TRBJ2-7 and V is TRBV13; 8 bases fit TRBD2. V lost 5 bases and J lost 3; bases outside the gene matches: 6. The germline V gene encodes CDR1 PRHDT and CDR2 FYEKMQ (reference sequence). CDR3 length: 14 amino acids. The CDR3, as DNA: TGTGCCAGCAGCCCCTCGGGGGGGGGCTACGAGCAGTACTTC. Its translation: CASSPSGGGYEQYF.

CDR3 coding DNA: TGTGCCAGCAGGAACGTCGGGTGGGGCTCCTACAATGAGCAGTTCTTC. Translating gives CASRNVGWGSYNEQFF. The rearrangement links TRBV12-3 or TRBV12-4 to TRBJ2-1; D gene ambiguous. Trimming cost V 6 bases and J 0 bases, with 15 bases left between them. This CDR3 is built from 16 residues.

The chain couples TRBV7-8 to TRBJ1-1; 9 positions match TRBD1. The J segment lost 6 bases and the V segment lost 0 bases, leaving 8 bases of the junction unmatched. Germline V CDR1 and CDR2: SGHVS, FQNEAQ. The CDR3 length is 16 residues. The CDR3, as DNA: TGTGCCAGCAGCTTAGCCCGGGGGACAGGGTTTGCTGAAGCTTTCTTT. This translates into CASSLARGTGFAEAFF.

At least ten counts were recorded for this clonotype. The V gene is TRBV28, the J gene TRBJ1-2; the match to TRBD1 covers 10 bases. The CDR3 runs 14 residues. Germline V gives CDR1 MDHEN, CDR2 SYDVKM. V dropped 4 bases and J dropped 4; count of bases not matched to a gene: 3. The CDR3, as DNA: TGTGCCAGCAGTTCGGGACAGGGGTCCTATGGCTACACCTTC. Its protein product is CASSSGQGSYGYTF.

This clonotype was found many times. The chain employs TRBV6-5 and TRBJ1-4; D perhaps matches TRBD1 (6 bases). The V gene's germline CDR1 is MNHEY and CDR2 SVGAGI. The ends were cut back, 0 bases at V and 11 bases at J, with 19 bases in the middle. There are 16 residues in the CDR3. The CDR3 region is CASSYSRGGARSKLFF. The DNA of the CDR3 is TGTGCCAGCAGTTACTCGAGGGGGGGGGCTAGGAGCAAACTGTTTTTT.

This clonotype occurred a few times. This chain joins TRBV6-1 and TRBJ2-7; 14 nucleotides line up with TRBD2. The CDR3 is 15 amino acids. Losses at the gene ends were 5 bases for V and 6 bases for J; bases not matched to a gene: 6. Germline V gene sequence: CDR1 MNHNS, CDR2 SASEGT. Here the CDR3 DNA reads TGTGCCAGCAGTAACGGACTAGCGGGAGGTGCCGAGCAGTACTTC. It encodes CASSNGLAGGAEQYF.

This clonotype has just a few counts. The rearrangement links TRBV5-8 to TRBJ2-7, with D possibly being TRBD2 (5 bases). Germline V gene data show CDR1 as SGHTS and CDR2 as YDEGEE. The CDR3 sequence is 14 residues long. Trimming took off 1 base at V and 5 bases at J, with 13 bases between the two ends. The CDR3 loop reads CASSLIGVSDEQYF. The CDR3 DNA follows: TGTGCCAGCAGCTTGATCGGGGTGAGCGACGAGCAGTACTTC.

This clonotype was observed a handful of times. CDR3 DNA sequence: TGCGCCAGCAGCCAAAACCTAGTCGACCTAGTTCCAGAGACCCAGTACTTC. Protein sequence: CASSQNLVDLVPETQYF. V gene TRBV4-1 combines with J gene TRBJ2-5; D is undetermined. The germline V gene has CDR1 MGHRA and CDR2 YSYEKL. Trimming left V 2 bases short and J 4 bases short, with 20 bases between. This CDR3 is 17 amino acids long.

This clonotype was recorded once. This chain connects TRBV25-1 to TRBJ1-5; D remains unclear. The length of the CDR3 is 15 residues. Germline CDR1 reads MGHDK; CDR2 reads SYGVNS. Trimming removed 1 base from V and 6 bases from J, with 13 bases in between. CDR3 nucleotides: TGTGCCAGCAGTGAATCTGGAATGGAGCCTCAGCCCCAGCATTTT. Translated: CASSESGMEPQPQHF.

Many counts were recorded for this clonotype. This chain links TRBV11-1 with TRBJ2-2; a possible D gene is TRBD1 (6 bases). This CDR3 comprises 13 residues. CDR1 is SGHAT, CDR2 FQDESV, per germline (reference sequence). V lost 5 bases and J 7 bases, leaving 11 bases between the germline ends. The CDR3 bases are TGTGCCAGCAGCCAGGGGACCGGCGGGGAGCTGTTTTTT. Translation: CASSQGTGGELFF.

This clonotype was seen ten or more times. At one boundary the junction diverges from the germline segment, which might be a read error. This chain joins TRBV6-1 and TRBJ1-1; maybe TRBD1 (6 bases). This CDR3 is built from 13 residues. From germline, CDR1 is MNHNS and CDR2 SASEGT. CDR3 sequence (DNA): TGTGCCAGCAGGGATGGACAGTCCCTAGATGCGCTCTTT. This gives the protein CASRDGQSLDALF.

The chain links TRBV19 to TRBJ1-1, with TRBD1 as a possible D gene (5 bases). The CDR3 contains 14 residues. Germline V lookup: CDR1 LNHDA, CDR2 SQIVND (reference sequence). V gave up 4 bases and J gave up 4 bases, with 13 bases separating them. The CDR3 coding sequence is TGTGCCAGTAGTAACTATATTGGGGGCACTGAAGCTTTCTTT. This translates into CASSNYIGGTEAFF.

This clonotype has ten or more counts. V usage is TRBV6-5 and J usage is TRBJ1-2; 10 bases line up with TRBD1. V shed 3 bases and J 4 bases; nucleotides not matched to a gene: 8. There are 16 residues in the CDR3. Germline-derived CDR1 and CDR2 are MNHEY and SVGAGI. The CDR3 sequence is CASSYVRTGGTYGYTF. CDR3 DNA: TGTGCCAGCAGTTATGTGCGGACAGGGGGTACCTATGGCTACACCTTC.

This clonotype has more than one count but fewer than ten. The chain combines TRBV9 with TRBJ2-1; no definite D call. Per the germline V gene, CDR1 is SGDLS and CDR2 is YYNGEE. V dropped 0 bases and J dropped 6 bases, with 4 bases sitting between them. CDR3 length: 12 amino acids. CDR3 sequence (DNA): TGTGCCAGCAGCGTAGATGGCAATGAGCAGTTCTTC. It is translated as CASSVDGNEQFF.

This clonotype showed up just a few times. V gene TRBV15 combines with J gene TRBJ2-7; D gene uncertain. The CDR3 covers 12 residues. Germline V gene sequence: CDR1 LNHNV, CDR2 YYDKDF (reference sequence). V lost 4 bases, J lost 3 bases, and 7 bases lay in between. CDR3 in DNA: TGTGCCACCAGCACTTCAGGCTACGAGCAGTACTTC. Amino acid sequence: CATSTSGYEQYF.

In its sample, this clonotype was seen many times. The chain couples TRBV29-1 to TRBJ1-2; TRBD1 matches 10 bases. The junction had 11 bases not matched to a gene; V was cut back by 6 bases and J by 7 bases. The germline V gene encodes CDR1 SQVTM and CDR2 ANQGSEA. The CDR3 spans 14 residues. DNA of the CDR3: TGCAGCGTCAGCCAGGGACAGGGGCCTGGTGGCTACACCTTC. Translation: CSVSQGQGPGGYTF.

This clonotype was detected many times. The chain's CDR3 is CASSFGQVPPLGQYF. The CDR3 DNA reads as TGTGCCAGCAGTTTCGGACAGGTCCCACCCTTAGGTCAGTACTTC. The rearrangement links TRBV12-3 or TRBV12-4 to TRBJ2-7, with 7 bases aligning to TRBD1. The length of the CDR3 is 15 residues. The ends lost 3 bases at V and 10 bases at J; junction bases unmatched: 15.

This clonotype was counted many times. The CDR3 loop is CASSLGQGYEKLFF. In DNA form, the CDR3 reads TGTGCCAGCAGTCTGGGACAGGGCTATGAAAAACTGTTTTTT. This chain joins TRBV12-3 or TRBV12-4 and TRBJ1-4; the match to TRBD1 covers 9 bases. CDR3 length: 14 amino acids. With V trimmed by 5 bases and J by 6 bases, 4 bases remained unmatched.